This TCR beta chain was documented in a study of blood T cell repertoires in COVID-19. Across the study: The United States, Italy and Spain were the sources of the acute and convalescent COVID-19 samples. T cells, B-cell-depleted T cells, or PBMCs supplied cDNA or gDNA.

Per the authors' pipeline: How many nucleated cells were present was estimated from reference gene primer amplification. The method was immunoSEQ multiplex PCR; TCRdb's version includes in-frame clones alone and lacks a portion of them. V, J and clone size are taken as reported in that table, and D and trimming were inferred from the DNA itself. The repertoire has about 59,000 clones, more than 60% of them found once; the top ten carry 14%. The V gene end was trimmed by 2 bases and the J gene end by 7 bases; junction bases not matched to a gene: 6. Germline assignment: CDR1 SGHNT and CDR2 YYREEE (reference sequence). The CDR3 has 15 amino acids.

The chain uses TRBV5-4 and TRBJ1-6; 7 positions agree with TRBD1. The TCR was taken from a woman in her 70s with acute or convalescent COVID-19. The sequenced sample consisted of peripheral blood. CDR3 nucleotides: TGTGCCAGCAGCTTACGGGCAGGGGGAAATTCACCCCTCCACTTT. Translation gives CASSLRAGGNSPLHF.